This T cell receptor beta chain was captured in a study of identical twins. There are 17 residues in the CDR3. Germline V lookup: CDR1 LGHDT, CDR2 YNNKEL (reference sequence). With 0 bases removed from V and 0 bases from J, the gap between germline ends came to 11 bases. This clonotype counts as medium-sized. The authors used template switching to add a universal primer site and gave cDNA unique molecular identifiers. One entry per CDR3 protein results from TCRdb running MiXCR on the 5' RACE reads. Of some 210,000 distinct CDR3 sequences listed, roughly 15% are singletons. This sample was shared with a second study, whose subject was T cells expressing NK-cell markers.

The sample was CD8+ T cells sorted from blood. This chain links TRBV3-1 with TRBJ2-2; D not resolved. This receptor was taken from a woman younger than 35 in good health. The CDR3 spells CASSQDLTESNTGELFF. The CDR3 bases are TGTGCCAGCAGCCAAGATCTCACGGAGTCGAACACCGGGGAGCTGTTTTTT.